This T cell receptor (beta chain) comes out of a study of shared clonotypes between healthy human individuals. The ends were cut back, 6 bases at V and 1 base at J, with 10 bases in the middle. From germline, CDR1 is MNHNS and CDR2 SASEGT. This CDR3 comprises 15 residues. Genomic DNA belonging to each subset was distributed in equal measure over several immunoSEQ plates. The repertoire was sequenced with immunoSEQ multiplex PCR; TCRdb's copy has only in-frame clones and lacks some. This table holds over a million clones, roughly 95% found once. Caucasian adults living in Nashville, Tennessee, provided all samples.

What was sequenced was naive CD4+ T cells sorted from blood. Subset of the sample: CD45RA+ positively selected. This chain connects TRBV6-1 to TRBJ2-6; D is uncertain. The sequence derives from a man aged 25 to 40 in good health. CDR3 loop: CASSPGSSGANVLTF. CDR3 DNA: TGTGCCAGCAGCCCTGGATCGTCTGGGGCCAACGTCCTGACTTTC.